This passage covers 13 T cell receptor beta chains from one sample sequenced in a study of blood T cells in healthy people across ages. Alongside a J-beta primer mix, a sample-barcoded 5' primer served in a second PCR lasting 7 to 11 cycles. A single record per CDR3 protein comes from TCRdb applying MiXCR to the 5' RACE reads. The table records 710,000 or so distinct CDR3 sequences, 22% of them present only once. Sequenced input: blood. The source is a man aged 70-80 years in good health.

This chain connects TRBV4-3 to TRBJ2-3; 13 nucleotides align to TRBD2. This CDR3 is built from 16 residues. The germline V gene has CDR1 LGHNA and CDR2 YSLEER. The V segment lost 4 bases and the J segment 3 bases; nucleotides outside the gene matches: 4. The CDR3: CASSRGLAGVTDTQYF. The CDR3, as DNA: TGCGCCAGCAGCCGCGGACTAGCGGGAGTGACAGATACGCAGTATTTT.

This clonotype was seen a few times. One junction end disagrees with the germline gene, perhaps due to a read error. The J gene is TRBJ1-1, the V gene TRBV5-1; D might be TRBD1 (5 bases). This CDR3 is built from 14 residues. Germline loops: CDR1 SGHRS, CDR2 YFSETQ. The CDR3 protein is CAGSQGSMNTEAFF. As DNA, the CDR3 is TGCGCCGGCAGCCAGGGAAGTATGAACACTGAAGCTTTCTTT.

V gene TRBV2 combines with J gene TRBJ2-7; the D call may be TRBD1 or TRBD2 (5 bases each). The J call may not be correct, given that the DNA end is closer to TRBJ2-5. This CDR3 has 14 residues. Germline V gene lookup returns CDR1 SNHLY and CDR2 FYNNEI. CDR3 nucleotides: TGTGCCAGCAGTTGGGGGACCAGCGCTGAGACCCAGTACTTC. Protein sequence: CASSWGTSAETQYF.

This clonotype was seen a few times. The rearrangement joins TRBV12-3 or TRBV12-4 to TRBJ2-5, with D perhaps being TRBD1 or TRBD2 (5 bases each). V was shortened by 3 bases and J by 3 bases, with 11 bases between the two germline ends. The CDR3 length is 14 residues. This CDR3 reads CASSFGAEEETQYF. The CDR3 DNA sequence: TGTGCCAGCAGTTTCGGGGCGGAGGAAGAGACCCAGTACTTC.

V is TRBV19 and J is TRBJ1-3; no firm D call. CDR3 length: 15 residues. The V gene lost 4 bases and the J gene lost 0 bases, with 10 bases spanning the gap. CDR1 LNHDA and CDR2 SQIVND come from the germline V gene (reference sequence). CDR3 sequence: CASSTGGYSGNTIYF. CDR3 DNA sequence: TGTGCCAGTAGTACGGGTGGATACTCTGGAAACACCATATATTTT.

The chain links TRBV4-1 to TRBJ1-3, with TRBD1 as a possible D gene (6 bases). In germline, CDR1 is MGHRA, CDR2 YSYEKL. The ends were cut back, 0 bases at V and 6 bases at J, with 9 bases in the middle. The CDR3 extends over 14 amino acids. The CDR3 nucleotides read TGCGCCAGCAGCCAAGACGGACAGATAAACACCATATATTTT. Its protein is CASSQDGQINTIYF.

This clonotype was picked up a small number of times. V is TRBV10-2 and J is TRBJ1-2, with D maybe TRBD1 (5 bases). Deletions cut 0 bases from V and 4 bases from J, with 9 bases between. The germline CDR1 and CDR2 sequences are WSHSY and SAAADI. CDR3 length: 14 amino acids. This CDR3 reads CASSESSGGYGYTF. CDR3 DNA: TGCGCCAGCAGTGAGTCTTCCGGGGGCTATGGCTACACCTTC.

The sample holds many counts of this clonotype. This chain connects TRBV18 to TRBJ1-4; TRBD1 agrees at 9 bases. In germline, CDR1 is KGHSH, CDR2 LQKENI. CDR3 length: 14 residues. After removal of 8 bases from V and 6 bases from J, the junction contained 7 bases not matched to a gene. The CDR3 nucleotides are TGTGCCAGCAGCCCCCGGACAGGGGATGAAAAACTGTTTTTT. It encodes CASSPRTGDEKLFF.

This clonotype was counted only a few times. The chain recombines TRBV5-1 with TRBJ2-1, with 7 bases identical to TRBD1. Germline V gives CDR1 SGHRS, CDR2 YFSETQ. The CDR3 sequence is 15 residues long. With V trimmed by 0 bases and J by 6 bases, 6 bases remained unmatched. Here the CDR3 reads CASSLAGTAVNEQFF. The DNA of the CDR3 is TGCGCCAGCAGCTTGGCGGGGACAGCGGTCAATGAGCAGTTCTTC.

This clonotype was detected a few times. The gene calls are TRBV6-1 and TRBJ2-5; D is unclear. The J call may be mistaken, given a closer DNA end match to TRBJ2-7. The CDR3 runs 12 residues. CDR1 is MNHNS and CDR2 is SASEGT in the germline V gene. DNA for the CDR3: TGTGCCCCTGGATCCCCTTGCGACGAGCAGTACGTC. It translates to CAPGSPCDEQYV.

This clonotype was detected many times. The V and J genes are TRBV10-3 and TRBJ1-2; D ambiguous. V lost 2 bases and J lost 4, with 5 bases in between. Germline CDR1 and CDR2: ENHRY and SYGVKD. The length of the CDR3 is 12 residues. The CDR3 here is CAISELSYGYTF. The DNA for the CDR3 is TGTGCCATCAGTGAGCTTAGCTATGGCTACACCTTC.

This clonotype was seen a few times. The chain combines TRBV12-3 or TRBV12-4 with TRBJ2-3, with D perhaps TRBD1 (5 bases). The germline V and J ends were trimmed by 5 bases and 1 base, with 16 bases remaining between them. The CDR3 covers 16 residues. The CDR3 coding sequence is TGTGCCAGCAGTCCAAGGGGAAGTCCCCGCACAGATACGCAGTATTTT. This sequence encodes CASSPRGSPRTDTQYF.

This clonotype was detected only a few times. This chain links TRBV6-5 with TRBJ1-1, with D unclear. The germline V gene has CDR1 MNHEY and CDR2 SVGAGI. V shed 2 bases and J shed 0 bases, with 10 bases lying between them. The CDR3 is 15 amino acids. The CDR3 is CASSYGVGMNTEAFF. The CDR3 bases are TGTGCCAGCAGTTACGGTGTAGGGATGAACACTGAAGCTTTCTTT.